This entry concerns a single TCR beta chain. The data derive from a study of PD-1 blockade in mismatch repair-deficient tumors. Germline assignment: CDR1 MGHRA and CDR2 YSYEKL. The CDR3 sequence is 15 residues long. V was clipped by 3 bases and J by 1 base, with 10 bases between them. Generated by immunoSEQ multiplex PCR, the TCRdb table keeps only in-frame clones and is missing some. The sample contains approximately 100,000 clones, about four fifths of which appear only once. The sample here was peripheral blood, taken roughly 35 weeks after starting pembrolizumab. The clonotype originates from an adult with mismatch repair-deficient cancer. The J gene is TRBJ2-1, the V gene TRBV4-1; D may correspond to TRBD1 or TRBD2 (6 bases each). The CDR3 region is CASSQGGISYNEQFF. The CDR3 DNA is TGCGCCAGCAGCCAGGGGGGCATTTCCTACAATGAGCAGTTCTTC.